The rows below give T cell receptor beta chains drawn from one sample of a study of blood T cell repertoires in COVID-19. Assay: immunoSEQ multiplex PCR; the TCRdb copy retains only in-frame clones and omits some. The sample has about 140,000 clones; 70% to 80% are singletons. Sequencing was done on a sample of peripheral blood. The receptors derive from a woman at least 80 years old with active or convalescent COVID-19. Each CDR3 is given with its conserved first and last residue.

>15|TRBV11-1
CASRRDRARWTEAFF
>15|TRBV7-2
CASSLGTGHNSPLHF
>15|TRBV7-2
CASSLVVGRQETQYF
>15|TRBV19
CASRPTGPDNSPLHF
>16|TRBV5-1
CASSSRLAPTYNEQFF
>14|TRBV4-2
CASTPGQGYNEQFF
>13|TRBV5-1
CASSSTPGNTIYF
>16|TRBV18
CASSYTTTGKQETQYF
>14|TRBV14
CASSQDLDSSEQYF
>17|TRBV7-2
CASSPRTSGGVPHEQYF
>15|TRBV6-2/TRBV6-3
CASSYSGLSNQPQHF
>16|TRBV5-6
CASSSDRGFGNSPLHF
>13|TRBV6-5
CASHRGAQETQYF
>14|TRBV6-5
CASDVGQGEKTQYF
>16|TRBV3-1/TRBV3-2
CASSPTLDGDNQPQHF
>17|TRBV6-1
CASSGGQGAWANYGYTF
>12|TRBV28
CASRSNSYEQYF
>14|TRBV3-1/TRBV3-2
CASSQSGGPGELFF
>17|TRBV6-2/TRBV6-3
CASSYPTGVELVNEQFF
>17|TRBV28
CASSFSGGASYNYGYTF
>11|TRBV18
CASSPGDGYTF
>15|TRBV4-1
CASSQDATGRTEAFF
>16|TRBV10-2
CPPRRGGGGNSYEQYF
>13|TRBV12-3/TRBV12-4
CASSYPPNYEQYF
>14|TRBV4-1
CASSQGAGVDEQYF
>16|TRBV7-3
CASSNGLTKRTDTQYF
>16|TRBV4-2
CASSQDPGQGNYGYTF
>12|TRBV10-3
CAIRLGGTEAFF
>16|TRBV5-1
CASSRLGGTGNEKLFF
>15|TRBV6-5
CASSYLPYSRTGAFF
>13|TRBV27
CASSERLSGEQYF
>13|TRBV7-2
CASSFQSTDTQYF
>13|TRBV28
CASSLRTPGTQYF
>15|TRBV7-3
CASSLTLARYDEQYF
>13|TRBV21-1
CASSKGTEETQYF
>15|TRBV6-5
CASSYSGTVAYEQYF
>12|TRBV5-3
CARGAESRGYTF
>15|TRBV30
CAWRPRTGPGTEAFF
>17|TRBV7-2
CASSLVPRGTGNQPQHF
>18|TRBV9
CASSVGPPGGGRPDTQYF
>13|TRBV19
CASRPGRNSPLHF
>13|TRBV11-3
CASSSGTVGEQFF
>15|TRBV5-1
CASSLPGGGTDTQYF
>16|TRBV6-1
CASSDPRTGKSYEQYF
>15|TRBV19
CASSLGQGQTDTQYF
>16|TRBV6-1
CASSELPGQNPGELFF
>14|TRBV19
CASSPTGEPYGYTF
>13|TRBV28
CASRHNRVFVYTF
>13|TRBV19
CASSIQTGARYTF